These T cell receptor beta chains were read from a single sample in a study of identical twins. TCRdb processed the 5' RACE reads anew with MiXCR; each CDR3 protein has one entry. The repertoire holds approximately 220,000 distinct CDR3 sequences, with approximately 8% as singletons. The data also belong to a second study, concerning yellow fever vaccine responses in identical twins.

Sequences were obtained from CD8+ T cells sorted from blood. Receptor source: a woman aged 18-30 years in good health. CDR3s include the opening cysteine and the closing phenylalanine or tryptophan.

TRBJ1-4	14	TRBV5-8	CASNDGYTNEKLFF
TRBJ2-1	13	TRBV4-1	CASSQGAGNEQFF
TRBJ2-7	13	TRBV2	CASTGTGSYEQYF
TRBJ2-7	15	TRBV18	CASSPGPGKTYEQYF
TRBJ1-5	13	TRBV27	CASSPRGIQPQHF
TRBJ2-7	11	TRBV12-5	CASGTGHEQYF
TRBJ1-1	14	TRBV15	CATSRRAMIGEAFF
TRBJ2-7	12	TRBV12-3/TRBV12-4	CASSFGSNEQYF
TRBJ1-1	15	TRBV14	CATSVAGLGNTEAFF
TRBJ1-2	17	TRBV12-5	CASGLFGTGGAISGYTF
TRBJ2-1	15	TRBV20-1	CSAHTSGGIYNEQFF
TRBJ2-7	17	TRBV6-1	CASSEYEGLAQPYEQYF
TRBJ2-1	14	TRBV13	CASSLHGAYNEQFF
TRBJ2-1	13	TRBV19	CASSTRSSGEQFF
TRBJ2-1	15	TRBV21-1	CASSNIAGGYNEQFF
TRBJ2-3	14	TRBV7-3	CASSHTSGTDTQYF
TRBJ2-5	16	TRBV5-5	CASSLVSAGYQETQYF
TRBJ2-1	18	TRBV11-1	CASSLAEPGLVLNNEQFF
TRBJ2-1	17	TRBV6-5	CASSYSYGTSGNNEQFF
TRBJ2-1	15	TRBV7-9	CASSLASGSFDEQFF
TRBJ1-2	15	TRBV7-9	CASSLGAGSNYGYTF
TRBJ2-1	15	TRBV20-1	CSAKTDVSSYNEHFF
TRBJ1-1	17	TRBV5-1	CASSLAGTGDKNTEAFF
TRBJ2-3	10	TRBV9	CASRPDTQYF
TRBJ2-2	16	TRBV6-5	CASGNPLGQGNGELFF
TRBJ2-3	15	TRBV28	CASSPGQLRTDTQYF
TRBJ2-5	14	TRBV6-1	CASSGRGGQETQYF
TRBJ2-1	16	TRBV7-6	CASSLRLAGRHNEQFF
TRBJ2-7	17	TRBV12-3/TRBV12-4	CASTGDSFTGFSYEQYF
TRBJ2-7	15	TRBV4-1	CASSHRTGGSYEQYF
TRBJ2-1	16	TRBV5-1	CASSRGTGGSYNEQFF
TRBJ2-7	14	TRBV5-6	CASSLDSDFYEQYF
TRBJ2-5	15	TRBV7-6	CASSEIVVPEETQYF
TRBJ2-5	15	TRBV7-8	CASSLFSRGQETQYF
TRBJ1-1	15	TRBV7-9	CASSSNRGGKTEAFF
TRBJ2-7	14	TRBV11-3	CASSFGTASYEQYF
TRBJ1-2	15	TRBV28	CASSFSTRVNYGYTF